These 22 T cell receptor beta chains came from one sample sequenced in a study of early T cells in non-severe SARS-CoV-2 infection. TCRdb reprocessed the 5' RACE reads with MiXCR, giving one entry per CDR3 protein. The sample yields around 52,000 distinct CDR3 sequences, roughly 13% seen once. Source material: whole blood. These receptor sequences come from an adult who was a healthcare worker with PCR-confirmed SARS-CoV-2 infection or an uninfected control (not recorded which).

In this sample, this clonotype turned up many times. This chain links TRBV7-6 with TRBJ2-5, with 8 bases identical to TRBD1. Per germline, CDR1 SGHVS and CDR2 FNYEAQ. CDR3 length: 16 amino acids. V lost 2 bases, J lost 2 bases, and 7 bases stayed unmatched. CDR3: CASSLMAGGLQETQYF. CDR3 coding DNA: TGTGCCAGCAGCTTAATGGCAGGGGGCCTTCAAGAGACCCAGTACTTC.

This clonotype was found a few times. The V gene is TRBV29-1, the J gene TRBJ2-1; TRBD2 matches 13 bases. The length of the CDR3 is 21 residues. Looked up from germline, CDR1 is SQVTM and CDR2 is ANQGSEA. With 2 bases clipped from V and 3 bases from J, the junction kept 19 bases outside the gene matches. Written as DNA, the CDR3 is TGCAGCGTTGAAATAGGACTAGCGGGAGACCGGAGGGCCGGCGACTACAATGAGCAGTTCTTC. This gives the protein CSVEIGLAGDRRAGDYNEQFF.

Many counts were recorded for this clonotype. This sequence joins TRBV6-1 and TRBJ2-7; 7 bases align to TRBD1. V gave up 4 bases and J gave up 3 bases; unmatched junction bases: 3. CDR3 length: 13 amino acids. Germline-derived CDR1 and CDR2 are MNHNS and SASEGT. CDR3 residues: CASSGQGIYEQYF. The CDR3 DNA sequence: TGTGCCAGCAGTGGACAGGGTATCTACGAGCAGTACTTC.

This clonotype was seen ten or more times. The chain is built from TRBV12-3 or TRBV12-4 and TRBJ1-1, with D uncertain. The CDR3 totals 13 residues. Trimming removed 2 bases from V and 1 base from J, with 5 bases in between. CDR3 DNA: TGTGCCAGCAGTTTATGGTCGAACACTGAAGCTTTCTTT. This codes for CASSLWSNTEAFF.

V gene TRBV18 combines with J gene TRBJ1-1; D not certain. Germline V gene data show CDR1 as KGHSH and CDR2 as LQKENI. V lost 6 bases and J 3 bases, leaving 11 bases between the germline ends. This CDR3 contains 13 residues. The chain's CDR3 is CASSAGPHTEAFF. Here the CDR3 DNA reads TGTGCCAGCTCGGCCGGGCCACACACTGAAGCTTTCTTT.

This clonotype was picked up a small number of times. This chain uses TRBV7-9 with TRBJ2-2, with a weak D call TRBD2 (6 bases). V lost 7 bases to trimming and J lost 8 bases, with 20 bases between them. The CDR3 is 15 amino acids. Per germline, CDR1 SEHNR and CDR2 FQNEAQ (reference sequence). CDR3 region: CASINGRSSGGELFF. The CDR3 DNA reads as TGTGCCAGCATCAACGGACGGAGTAGCGGTGGGGAGCTGTTTTTT.

J is TRBJ2-3 and V is TRBV4-2; no firm D call. The CDR3 sequence is 13 residues long. V was trimmed by 1 base and J by 2 bases, leaving 4 bases between them. Germline V lookup: CDR1 LGHNA, CDR2 YNFKEQ. CDR3 nucleotides: TGTGCCAGCAGCCAAGGAGACACAGATACGCAGTATTTT. Translation gives CASSQGDTDTQYF.

This clonotype has a count of ten or more. V is TRBV5-4 and J is TRBJ2-1; 8 positions match TRBD1. There are 15 residues in the CDR3. V lost 4 bases, J lost 4 bases, and 7 bases stayed unmatched. The germline gives CDR1 SGHNT, CDR2 YYREEE (reference sequence). The DNA for the CDR3 is TGTGCCAGCAGCCTACAGGACAGGGCGTACAATGAGCAGTTCTTC. Translated: CASSLQDRAYNEQFF.

This clonotype was counted many times. This chain links TRBV19 with TRBJ2-7; 7 nucleotides match TRBD1. V trimming: 1 base; J trimming: 2 bases; junction bases outside the gene matches: 8. Germline V CDR1 and CDR2: LNHDA, SQIVND (reference sequence). The CDR3 spans 16 residues. DNA for the CDR3: TGTGCCAGTAGTATAGCCCGACAGGGTGGAGCCTACGAGCAGTACTTC. Its protein product is CASSIARQGGAYEQYF.

This clonotype was seen only a few times. The V and J genes are TRBV20-1 and TRBJ2-7, with 7 bases matching TRBD2. The CDR3 is 14 amino acids. CDR1 and CDR2 (germline): DFQATT, SNEGSKA (reference sequence). The V and J ends lost 0 bases and 1 base, in that order; junction bases with no gene match: 3. CDR3 nucleotide sequence: TGCAGTGCTAGAGACCCAGCGGGGTCCTACGAGCAGTACTTC. Its translation is CSARDPAGSYEQYF.

This clonotype has a count of ten or more. The chain recombines TRBV3-1 with TRBJ2-4, with 9 bases matching TRBD1. Per germline, CDR1 LGHDT and CDR2 YNNKEL (reference sequence). The CDR3 loop spans 14 amino acids. J was trimmed by 8 bases and V by 1 base; bases with no gene match: 3. The DNA of the CDR3 is TGTGCCAGCAGCCAAGGACAGGGGGGGCACATTCAGTACTTC. Translating it yields CASSQGQGGHIQYF.

The rearrangement uses TRBV5-6 and TRBJ2-7; D gene ambiguous. V lost 2 bases and J 3 bases, leaving 9 bases between the germline ends. Germline CDR1 reads SGHDT; CDR2 reads YYEEEE. The CDR3 is 13 amino acids. The CDR3 protein is CASSFGQDYEQYF. The DNA of the CDR3 is TGTGCCAGCAGCTTCGGCCAGGACTACGAGCAGTACTTC. The entire variable domain, with the rest obtained from reference TRBV5-6 and TRBJ2-7, is as follows: DAGVTQSPTHLIKTRGQQVTLRCSPKSGHDTVSWYQQALGQGPQFIFQYYEEEERQRGNFPDRFSGHQFPNYSSELNVNALLLGDSALYLCASSFGQDYEQYFGPGTRLTVT.

The genes are TRBV10-3 and TRBJ1-2; D remains unclear. The CDR3 loop spans 14 amino acids. V lost 3 bases to trimming and J lost 4 bases, with 12 bases between them. CDR1 is ENHRY, CDR2 SYGVKD, per germline. CDR3 nucleotides: TGTGCCATCAGTGATGCCGGCGAGTCCTATGGCTACACCTTC. The encoded protein is CAISDAGESYGYTF.

This clonotype was detected many times. The chain combines TRBV11-3 with TRBJ2-3; 9 bases fit TRBD1. The CDR3 is 16 amino acids. The ends lost 2 bases at V and 2 bases at J; junction bases unmatched: 5. The germline CDR1 and CDR2 sequences are SGHNT and YENEEA. The CDR3 is CASSLWTGDYTDTQYF. The DNA for the CDR3 is TGTGCCAGCAGCTTATGGACAGGGGACTACACAGATACGCAGTATTTT.

This clonotype has at least ten counts. The CDR3 nucleotides are TGTGCCAGCAGTCCTAGTAATGAGCAGTTCTTC. Translated: CASSPSNEQFF. The rearrangement joins TRBV12-3 or TRBV12-4 to TRBJ2-1, with D unresolved. The CDR3 loop spans 11 amino acids. Deletions cut 5 bases from V and 7 bases from J, with 6 bases between.

This clonotype was seen many times. This CDR3 reads CASSETDRSQPQHF. DNA of the CDR3: TGTGCCAGCAGTGAAACAGACAGGTCCCAGCCCCAGCATTTT. The rearrangement uses TRBV2 and TRBJ1-5, with D possibly matching TRBD1 (6 bases). Per the germline V gene, CDR1 is SNHLY and CDR2 is FYNNEI. Trimming took 2 bases from V and 7 from J, leaving 12 bases between them. The length of the CDR3 is 14 residues.

The V gene is TRBV10-1, the J gene TRBJ1-5; no definite D call. Between the trimmed V and J ends, which lost 2 bases and 4 bases, there was a span of 6 bases. Germline V gives CDR1 WNHNN, CDR2 SYGVQD (reference sequence). The CDR3 totals 13 residues. CDR3 nucleotides: TGCGCCAGCAGTGAGACCAGAAATCAGCCCCAGCATTTT. Translation: CASSETRNQPQHF.

This clonotype was counted at least ten times. The gene calls are TRBV24-1 and TRBJ2-1, with TRBD2 matching over 14 bases. The V segment lost 3 bases and the J segment 5 bases; nucleotides outside the gene matches: 2. The CDR3 totals 16 residues. Germline V gene lookup returns CDR1 KGHDR and CDR2 SFDVKD. CDR3 sequence (DNA): TGTGCCACCAGTGATCCGGGACTAGCGGGAGACAATGAGCAGTTCTTC. It is translated as CATSDPGLAGDNEQFF.

This clonotype was observed many times. V and J are TRBV27 and TRBJ1-2; perhaps TRBD1 as D (6 bases). This CDR3 is 12 amino acids long. The germline V and J ends were trimmed by 6 bases and 4 bases, with 9 bases remaining between them. The germline V gene encodes CDR1 MNHEY and CDR2 SMNVEV (reference sequence). The CDR3 nucleotides read TGTGCCAGCAGACAGGGTCCCTATGGCTACACCTTC. As protein: CASRQGPYGYTF.

The V call is TRBV18, the J call TRBJ2-6, with D unclear. The CDR3 covers 14 residues. V was clipped by 3 bases and J by 1 base, with 4 bases between them. The germline CDR1 and CDR2 sequences are KGHSH and LQKENI. The CDR3 here is CASSPASGANVLTF. The CDR3 DNA reads TGTGCCAGCTCACCCGCTTCTGGGGCCAACGTCCTGACTTTC. The full variable domain, rest sourced from reference TRBV18 and TRBJ2-6, is NAGVMQNPRHLVRRRGQEARLRCSPMKGHSHVYWYRQLPEEGLKFMVYLQKENIIDESGMPKERFSAEFPKEGPSILRIQQVVRGDSAAYFCASSPASGANVLTFGAGSRLTVL.

This clonotype has at least ten counts. The chain combines TRBV2 with TRBJ1-1, with 8 bases matching TRBD1. Germline CDR1 reads SNHLY; CDR2 reads FYNNEI. V lost 7 bases to trimming and J lost 10 bases; unmatched junction nucleotides: 14. The length of the CDR3 is 14 residues. This CDR3 is CASTFGTGPRGAFF. Written as DNA, the CDR3 is TGTGCCAGCACTTTCGGGACAGGACCCAGAGGAGCTTTCTTT.

Here the CDR3 reads CASSSQRGGADTQYF. The CDR3 DNA is TGTGCCAGCAGCTCTCAGCGGGGCGGGGCAGATACGCAGTATTTT. J is TRBJ2-3 and V is TRBV5-4, with 7 bases fitting TRBD2. The length of the CDR3 is 15 residues. V lost 3 bases to trimming and J lost 4 bases; unmatched junction nucleotides: 8. Germline V gene data show CDR1 as SGHNT and CDR2 as YYREEE (reference sequence).